One and the same sample provided the 18 T cell receptor beta chains below, sequenced in a study of T-cell reconstitution after alpha-beta-depleted transplantation in children. Library preparation (for TCRbeta) was performed with unique molecular identifiers. TCRdb reanalysed the PCR reads using MiXCR and keeps one entry per CDR3 protein. There are a few hundred thousand distinct CDR3 sequences in the sample; 9% to 12% occur only once, and approximately 2.3% lies in the top ten. The material was PBMCs from the stem cell graft donor, obtained from the stem cell graft. These receptors were taken from a human donor who donated a stem cell graft to a child with acute lymphoblastic leukemia.

V and J are TRBV4-1 and TRBJ2-7; 9 bases align to TRBD1. The trim removed 3 bases at V and 2 bases at J, leaving 8 bases unmatched. Looked up from germline, CDR1 is MGHRA and CDR2 is YSYEKL. This CDR3 spans 16 amino acids. CDR3 residues: CASSHSSGDRAYEQYF. CDR3 DNA: TGCGCCAGCAGCCACTCCTCGGGGGACAGGGCCTACGAGCAGTACTTC.

This clonotype was counted between two and nine times. The rearrangement uses TRBV27 and TRBJ2-3, with D possibly being TRBD2 (6 bases). Trimming left V 3 bases short and J 2 bases short, with 21 bases between. The germline V gene encodes CDR1 MNHEY and CDR2 SMNVEV (reference sequence). The CDR3 runs to 18 residues. CDR3 coding DNA: TGTGCCAGCAGTTTTTCGGCGTCTTCTAGCGCCTTCACAGATACGCAGTATTTT. Protein sequence: CASSFSASSSAFTDTQYF.

The rearrangement joins TRBV7-3 to TRBJ2-1; TRBD1 agrees at 8 bases. Germline CDR1 is SGHTA and CDR2 is FQGTGA. Trimming cost V 4 bases and J 9 bases; bases outside gene matches: 5. This CDR3 is 13 amino acids long. The CDR3 DNA reads as TGTGCCAGCAGCTATCAGGGGGCGGGTGAGCAGTTCTTC. This codes for CASSYQGAGEQFF. The full variable domain, rest sourced from reference TRBV7-3 and TRBJ2-1, is GAGVSQTPSNKVTEKGKYVELRCDPISGHTALYWYRQSLGQGPEFLIYFQGTGAADDSGLPNDRFFAVRPEGSVSTLKIQRTERGDSAVYLCASSYQGAGEQFFGPGTRLTVL.

The J gene is TRBJ2-3, the V gene TRBV5-1; D might be TRBD1 (5 bases). The V gene lost 1 base and the J gene lost 2 bases, with 11 bases spanning the gap. This CDR3 is built from 15 residues. Germline-derived CDR1 and CDR2 are SGHRS and YFSETQ. The CDR3 spells CASSLPGHNTDTQYF. CDR3 nucleotides: TGCGCCAGCAGCTTGCCAGGACATAACACAGATACGCAGTATTTT.

This clonotype appeared a few times. The V call is TRBV11-2, the J call TRBJ2-1, with a weak D call TRBD1 (5 bases). CDR3 length: 12 residues. V lost 1 base to trimming and J lost 10 bases, with 8 bases between them. The germline CDR1 and CDR2 sequences are SGHAT and FQNNGV. CDR3 loop: CASSLVGLEQFF. In DNA, the CDR3 is TGTGCCAGCAGCTTAGTGGGGCTAGAGCAGTTCTTC.

This clonotype was picked up a small number of times. This rearrangement joins TRBV4-2 to TRBJ2-7, with no clear D. V was pared by 0 bases and J by 3 bases, with 6 bases between. Germline loops: CDR1 LGHNA, CDR2 YNFKEQ. The CDR3 has 13 amino acids. The CDR3 DNA sequence: TGTGCCAGCAGCCAAGATTTGGTCTACGAGCAGTACTTC. Its translation is CASSQDLVYEQYF.

The J gene is TRBJ2-2, the V gene TRBV20-1; TRBD1 agrees at 9 bases. V dropped 6 bases and J dropped 0; count of bases not matched to a gene: 2. The length of the CDR3 is 14 residues. Germline V gives CDR1 DFQATT, CDR2 SNEGSKA (reference sequence). CDR3 in amino acids: CSAWDRANTGELFF. As DNA, the CDR3 is TGCAGTGCCTGGGACAGGGCGAACACCGGGGAGCTGTTTTTT.

This clonotype has more than one count but fewer than ten. The chain has TRBV27 and TRBJ1-4; 8 positions agree with TRBD1. This CDR3 contains 14 residues. V lost 6 bases to trimming and J lost 6 bases; unmatched junction nucleotides: 6. Germline loops: CDR1 MNHEY, CDR2 SMNVEV (reference sequence). CDR3 in DNA: TGTGCCAGCAGGACGGACAGGGATGATGAAAAACTGTTTTTT. It codes for CASRTDRDDEKLFF.

This clonotype was seen a handful of times. V and J are TRBV27 and TRBJ2-2; D is unresolved. The CDR3 contains 13 residues. V dropped 3 bases and J dropped 4 bases, with 6 bases sitting between them. Germline lookup yields CDR1 MNHEY and CDR2 SMNVEV (reference sequence). The CDR3 coding sequence is TGTGCCAGCAGTTTCCGGGCCACCGGGGAGCTGTTTTTT. Protein product: CASSFRATGELFF.

This chain uses TRBV6-5 with TRBJ2-3, with 11 bases fitting TRBD2. There are 15 residues in the CDR3. Trimming at V came to 2 bases and at J to 5 bases, leaving 3 bases not matched to a gene. Germline loops: CDR1 MNHEY, CDR2 SVGAGI. The DNA of the CDR3 is TGTGCCAGCAGTTACCTTAGCGGGAGGGGAGATACGCAGTATTTT. It yields the protein CASSYLSGRGDTQYF.

The J gene is TRBJ2-5, the V gene TRBV24-1; the match to TRBD2 covers 8 bases. This CDR3 has 15 amino acids. V was pared by 4 bases and J by 1 base, with 4 bases of the junction left unmatched. Germline CDR1 KGHDR, CDR2 SFDVKD. Here the CDR3 reads CATSDPRGGQETQYF. The CDR3 nucleotides read TGTGCCACCAGTGACCCCCGGGGGGGCCAAGAGACCCAGTACTTC.

The CDR3 region has the DNA TGTGCCAGCAGCCCAGTCACCGGGGAGCTGTTTTTT. Its translation is CASSPVTGELFF. The V and J genes are TRBV12-3 or TRBV12-4 and TRBJ2-2; no definite D call. The CDR3 runs to 12 residues. V dropped 6 bases and J dropped 4 bases, with 6 bases sitting between them.

V gene TRBV7-3 combines with J gene TRBJ2-3; 9 bases line up with TRBD2. The V segment lost 5 bases and the J segment 2 bases; nucleotides outside the gene matches: 5. The CDR3 spans 15 residues. Germline CDR1 SGHTA, CDR2 FQGTGA. The CDR3 here is CASSTLAGPTDTQYF. CDR3 nucleotide sequence: TGTGCCAGCAGCACACTAGCGGGTCCCACAGATACGCAGTATTTT.

The chain is built from TRBV4-2 and TRBJ1-2, with 8 bases identical to TRBD1. This CDR3 is built from 16 residues. Per the germline V gene, CDR1 is LGHNA and CDR2 is YNFKEQ. Trimming at V came to 0 bases and at J to 0 bases, leaving 3 bases not matched to a gene. CDR3 in amino acids: CASSQDQGAPNYGYTF. Written as DNA, the CDR3 is TGTGCCAGCAGCCAAGATCAGGGGGCCCCTAACTATGGCTACACCTTC.

Only a few counts were recorded for this clonotype. The chain uses TRBV20-1 and TRBJ2-5, with a weak D call TRBD2 (5 bases). The germline V gene has CDR1 DFQATT and CDR2 SNEGSKA (reference sequence). V lost 0 bases and J lost 1, with 6 bases in between. The CDR3 sequence is 13 residues long. DNA for the CDR3: TGCAGTGCTAGAGAAGGGAGCCAAGAGACCCAGTACTTC. It is translated as CSAREGSQETQYF.

This clonotype appeared a few times. The genes are TRBV24-1 and TRBJ2-1; D may correspond to TRBD1 or TRBD2 (6 bases each). Germline lookup yields CDR1 KGHDR and CDR2 SFDVKD. The CDR3 contains 13 residues. V shed 9 bases and J shed 4 bases, with 12 bases lying between them. Written as DNA, the CDR3 is TGTGCCACCGAGGGGGGCCGTTACAATGAGCAGTTCTTC. Translating gives CATEGGRYNEQFF.

This clonotype was counted only a few times. DNA for the CDR3: TGTGCCAGCAGTTACTCGACTCTAGCGGGAGGTGTTTCCTACGAGCAGTACTTC. Encoded protein: CASSYSTLAGGVSYEQYF. V and J are TRBV6-5 and TRBJ2-7, with TRBD2 identical over 11 bases. The V segment lost 0 bases and the J segment 1 base; nucleotides outside the gene matches: 8. Per the germline V gene, CDR1 is MNHEY and CDR2 is SVGAGI. CDR3 size: 18 residues.

The table lists this clonotype with many counts. The J gene is TRBJ2-4, the V gene TRBV5-1; 7 bases agree with TRBD1. From germline, CDR1 is SGHRS and CDR2 YFSETQ. Trimming at V came to 4 bases and at J to 6 bases, leaving 10 bases not matched to a gene. The CDR3 sequence is 15 residues long. CDR3 nucleotides: TGCGCCAGCAGCCCTGGGGACAGACGAGGAAACATTCAGTACTTC. Amino acids: CASSPGDRRGNIQYF.